A selection of T cell receptor beta chains follows, all from one sample in a study of glioma-infiltrating T cells. In TCRdb, the multiplex PCR reads were re-called with MiXCR into one record per CDR3 protein. The sample records about 130,000 distinct CDR3 sequences, under 25% being singletons. Sample: glioma tissue, nonneoplastic brain tissue, or PBMCs (not recorded which). Source of these receptors: a human donor with low-grade glioma or glioblastoma, undergoing nonglioma brain surgery, or in good health (not recorded which). Both conserved end residues are part of each CDR3.

CDR3aa | j_gene | len | v_gene
CASSPWAGSEAFF | TRBJ1-1 | 13 | TRBV25-1
CASSLETGSGNTIYF | TRBJ1-3 | 15 | TRBV27
CSAKLYEQYF | NA | 10 | TRBV20-1
CASSYSYSSLHF | TRBJ1-6 | 12 | TRBV6-5
CASSVGGNTGELFF | TRBJ2-2 | 14 | TRBV28
CASSDSLNTEAFF | TRBJ1-1 | 13 | TRBV6-4
CASSRVVGANWNEQFF | TRBJ2-1 | 16 | TRBV25-1
CATSDLVTDEQFF | TRBJ2-1 | 13 | TRBV24-1
CASSYGGRINQPQHF | TRBJ1-5 | 15 | TRBV12-3/TRBV12-4
CASSAQAPHEQFF | TRBJ2-1 | 13 | TRBV9
CASSLTDSPLSPLHF | TRBJ1-6 | 15 | TRBV7-3